A single sample gave rise to the 23 T cell receptor beta chains below, sequenced in a study of monozygotic twins with inflammatory bowel disease. TCRdb reprocessed the 5' RACE reads, with one entry per CDR3 protein and no DNA. This table holds hundreds of thousands of distinct CDR3 sequences. Sequencing was performed on blood. The origin of the receptors is a human donor with ulcerative colitis or Crohn's disease, or a healthy co-twin of an affected twin (not recorded which).

CDR3 protein: CASRKTGNTNTGELFF. This chain joins TRBV5-1 and TRBJ2-2; TCRdb designates TRBD1, a call that cannot be tested without DNA. This CDR3 is 16 amino acids long. Germline assignment: CDR1 SGHRS and CDR2 YFSETQ.

The V call is TRBV7-9, the J call TRBJ2-2; there is no DNA to check the TCRdb D call of TRBD2. This CDR3 contains 15 residues. Per germline, CDR1 SEHNR and CDR2 FQNEAQ (reference sequence). The CDR3 region is CASSLVEAPTGELFF.

The chain links TRBV29-1 to TRBJ2-1; TCRdb lists TRBD1, though no DNA is available to test this call. The CDR3 is made up of 12 amino acids. Germline-derived CDR1 and CDR2 are SQVTM and ANQGSEA. The CDR3 protein is CSVEDSGGQQFF.

The gene calls are TRBV20-1 and TRBJ1-3; the D call from TCRdb, TRBD1, cannot be confirmed without DNA. The CDR3 loop spans 13 amino acids. CDR1 and CDR2 (germline): DFQATT, SNEGSKA (reference sequence). CDR3 region: CSAGPNSGNTIYF.

The chain employs TRBV27 and TRBJ1-1; TCRdb names TRBD1, which stays unverified in the absence of DNA. Germline CDR1 and CDR2: MNHEY and SMNVEV (reference sequence). This CDR3 spans 13 amino acids. The CDR3: CASSPNPLTEAFF.

V gene TRBV30 combines with J gene TRBJ2-3; there is no DNA to check the TCRdb D call of TRBD1. Germline V gene sequence: CDR1 GTSNPN, CDR2 SVGIG (reference sequence). CDR3 length: 12 residues. The CDR3 region is CAWSPDGDTQYF.

This chain links TRBV27 with TRBJ2-2; TCRdb outputs TRBD1, but without DNA this stays unchecked. There are 13 residues in the CDR3. Germline V gene sequence: CDR1 MNHEY, CDR2 SMNVEV (reference sequence). The CDR3 protein is CASRRERGGELFF.

J is TRBJ2-1 and V is TRBV19. The CDR3 is made up of 13 amino acids. Per the germline V gene, CDR1 is LNHDA and CDR2 is SQIVND (reference sequence). CDR3 amino acids: CASSKTDKAEQFF. Full variable domain (rest looked up from reference TRBV19 and TRBJ2-1): DGGITQSPKYLFRKEGQNVTLSCEQNLNHDAMYWYRQDPGQGLRLIYYSQIVNDFQKGDIAEGYSVSREKKESFPLTVTSAQKNPTAFYLCASSKTDKAEQFFGPGTRLTVL.

This chain uses TRBV7-8 with TRBJ2-5; TCRdb lists TRBD2, though no DNA is available to test this call. CDR3 length equals 16 residues. In germline, CDR1 is SGHVS, CDR2 FQNEAQ. The CDR3 loop is CASSSGRLAARETQYF. Full variable domain (remainder filled in from reference TRBV7-8 and TRBJ2-5): GAGVSQSPRYKVAKRGQDVALRCDPISGHVSLFWYQQALGQGPEFLTYFQNEAQLDKSGLPSDRFFAERPEGSVSTLKIQRTQQEDSAVYLCASSSGRLAARETQYFGPGTRLLVL.

This chain joins TRBV12-3 or TRBV12-4 and TRBJ1-2; TCRdb reports TRBD1, a call that lacks DNA to check it against. The CDR3 has 13 residues. The CDR3 sequence: CASSGEGARGYTF.

The chain is built from TRBV5-1 and TRBJ2-2. Germline loops: CDR1 SGHRS, CDR2 YFSETQ. This CDR3 comprises 14 residues. The CDR3 here is CASSLERNTGELFF.

The gene calls are TRBV6-1 and TRBJ2-7; TCRdb's D gene call, TRBD1, goes unchecked for lack of DNA. This CDR3 spans 15 amino acids. CDR1 is MNHNS and CDR2 is SASEGT in the germline V gene. The CDR3 is CASSPPGGRSYEQYF.

This chain uses TRBV7-2 with TRBJ1-6; TCRdb picks TRBD1, but there is no DNA to check that call. The CDR3 runs to 13 residues. CDR1 is SGHTA and CDR2 is FQGNSA in the germline V gene. CDR3 protein: CASSPDRGSPLHF.

The CDR3 loop reads CASRFRQGPGELFF. V and J are TRBV2 and TRBJ2-2; TCRdb reports TRBD2, a call that lacks DNA to check it against. Germline assignment: CDR1 SNHLY and CDR2 FYNNEI. The CDR3 consists of 14 residues.

J is TRBJ2-7 and V is TRBV10-3; TCRdb calls TRBD1, which cannot be checked without DNA. Germline lookup yields CDR1 ENHRY and CDR2 SYGVKD. This CDR3 spans 16 amino acids. The CDR3: CAIRGQGTTNLYEQYF.

The chain combines TRBV2 with TRBJ2-1. This CDR3 spans 15 amino acids. CDR1 is SNHLY, CDR2 FYNNEI, per germline. The CDR3 is CASSQDTLRNNEQFF. The complete variable domain, with remaining parts taken from reference TRBV2 and TRBJ2-1, reads EPEVTQTPSHQVTQMGQEVILRCVPISNHLYFYWYRQILGQKVEFLVSFYNNEISEKSEIFDDQFSVERPDGSNFTLKIRSTKLEDSAMYFCASSQDTLRNNEQFFGPGTRLTVL.

The rearrangement uses TRBV19 and TRBJ1-2. This CDR3 contains 14 residues. CDR1 and CDR2 from the germline V gene are LNHDA and SQIVND (reference sequence). The CDR3 reads CASSGREYVYGYTF.

This sequence joins TRBV5-1 and TRBJ1-5. Germline CDR1 SGHRS, CDR2 YFSETQ. The CDR3 extends over 14 amino acids. This chain's CDR3 is CASSLEGFNQPQHF. Looking up the rest from reference TRBV5-1 and TRBJ1-5 gives the full variable domain: KAGVTQTPRYLIKTRGQQVTLSCSPISGHRSVSWYQQTPGQGLQFLFEYFSETQRNKGNFPGRFSGRQFSNSRSEMNVSTLELGDSALYLCASSLEGFNQPQHFGDGTRLSIL.

The chain carries TRBV3-1 and TRBJ2-7. Germline V CDR1 and CDR2: LGHDT, YNNKEL (reference sequence). This CDR3 region has 12 residues. The CDR3 reads CASSQETGPEYF.

Here the CDR3 reads CASSATTGELFF. The chain is built from TRBV6-5 and TRBJ2-2. Germline-derived CDR1 and CDR2 are MNHEY and SVGAGI. The CDR3 runs 12 residues.

The CDR3 spells CASSRLAANNEQFF. This sequence joins TRBV6-1 and TRBJ2-1; as DNA is missing, the TRBD2 call by TCRdb cannot be tested. The germline V gene encodes CDR1 MNHNS and CDR2 SASEGT. This CDR3 comprises 14 residues.

The chain employs TRBV6-1 and TRBJ2-5. The CDR3 totals 12 residues. CDR1 MNHNS and CDR2 SASEGT come from the germline V gene. This CDR3 reads CASRDPPETQYF.

This chain links TRBV18 with TRBJ2-2; there is no DNA to check the TCRdb D call of TRBD1. The CDR3 is 16 amino acids. CDR1 is KGHSH, CDR2 LQKENI, per germline. This CDR3 is CASSLNRDTFTGELFF.